The entry that follows covers one TCR beta chain sequence. Germline CDR1 SGDLS, CDR2 YYNGEE. The CDR3 covers 17 residues. Sample-barcoded 5' priming and a J-beta primer mix drove a second PCR of about 7 to 12 cycles. MiXCR was run by TCRdb on the 5' RACE reads, yielding one entry per CDR3 protein. The table includes hundreds of thousands of distinct CDR3 sequences, more than 40% detected once. The authors extracted at least 5.5 micrograms of total RNA per sample. The sample comes from a study of blood T cells in healthy people across ages. The sequence came from a woman aged 55-75 years in good health. The chain couples TRBV9 to TRBJ2-5; D gene unclear. The end of the DNA is better explained by TRBJ2-7, so the J call may be wrong. The sequencing sample was made of blood. CDR3: CASSVDVRSCILYEQYF. Written as DNA, the CDR3 is TGTGCCAGCAGCGTAGATGTAAGGAGTTGTATCCTCTACGAGCAGTACTTC.